This record looks at one T cell receptor (beta chain) sequence and its context. What it binds is not known. The sample comes from a study of cytomegalovirus exposure and HLA in healthy donors. Broader study findings: TCR beta V- and J-gene trimming was later associated with a missense DCLRE1C variant.

PCR amplification relied on 60 Vbeta primers (plus 13 Jbeta primers). The method was immunoSEQ multiplex PCR; TCRdb's version includes in-frame clones alone and lacks a portion of them. The sample consists of 170,000 or so clones, approximately 80% of them appearing once. The CDR3 contains 15 residues. Per germline, CDR1 SGHTA and CDR2 FQGNSA. With V trimmed by 10 bases and J by 3 bases, 5 bases remained unmatched. The gene calls are TRBV7-2 and TRBJ2-3; 15 bases are shared with TRBD2. Sequencing used PBMCs. This TCR was recovered from a boy younger than 18 in good health and CMV-seronegative. DNA for the CDR3: TGTGCCACCCGGACTAGCGGGAGGGAGACAGATACGCAGTATTTT. Protein sequence: CATRTSGRETDTQYF.